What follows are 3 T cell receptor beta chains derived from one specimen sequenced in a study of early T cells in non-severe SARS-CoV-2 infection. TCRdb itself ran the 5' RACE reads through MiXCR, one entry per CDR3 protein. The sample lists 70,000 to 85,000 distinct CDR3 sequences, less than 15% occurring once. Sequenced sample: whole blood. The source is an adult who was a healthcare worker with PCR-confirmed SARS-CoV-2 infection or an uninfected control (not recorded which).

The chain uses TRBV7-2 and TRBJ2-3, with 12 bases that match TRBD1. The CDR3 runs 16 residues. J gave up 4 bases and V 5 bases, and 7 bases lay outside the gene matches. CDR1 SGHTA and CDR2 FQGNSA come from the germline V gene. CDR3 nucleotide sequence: TGTGCCAGCAGCCGAGGGGACAGGGGGCTGTCAGATACGCAGTATTTT. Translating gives CASSRGDRGLSDTQYF.

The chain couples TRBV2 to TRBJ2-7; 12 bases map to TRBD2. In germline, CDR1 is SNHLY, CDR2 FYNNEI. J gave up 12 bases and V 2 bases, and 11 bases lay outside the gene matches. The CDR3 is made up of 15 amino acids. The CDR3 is CASSEILAGGPGLYF. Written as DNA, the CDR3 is TGTGCCAGCAGTGAAATTCTAGCGGGAGGGCCAGGTTTGTACTTC. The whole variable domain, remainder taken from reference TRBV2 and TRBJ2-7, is EPEVTQTPSHQVTQMGQEVILRCVPISNHLYFYWYRQILGQKVEFLVSFYNNEISEKSEIFDDQFSVERPDGSNFTLKIRSTKLEDSAMYFCASSEILAGGPGLYFGPGTRLTVT.

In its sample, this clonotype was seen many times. In DNA, the CDR3 is TGTGCCAGCACGGGAGGGACCTCCTACGAGCAGTACTTC. It specifies CASTGGTSYEQYF. J is TRBJ2-7 and V is TRBV2; 8 bases agree with TRBD2. The CDR3 contains 13 residues. After removal of 7 bases from V and 0 bases from J, the junction contained 2 bases not matched to a gene. Per the germline V gene, CDR1 is SNHLY and CDR2 is FYNNEI.